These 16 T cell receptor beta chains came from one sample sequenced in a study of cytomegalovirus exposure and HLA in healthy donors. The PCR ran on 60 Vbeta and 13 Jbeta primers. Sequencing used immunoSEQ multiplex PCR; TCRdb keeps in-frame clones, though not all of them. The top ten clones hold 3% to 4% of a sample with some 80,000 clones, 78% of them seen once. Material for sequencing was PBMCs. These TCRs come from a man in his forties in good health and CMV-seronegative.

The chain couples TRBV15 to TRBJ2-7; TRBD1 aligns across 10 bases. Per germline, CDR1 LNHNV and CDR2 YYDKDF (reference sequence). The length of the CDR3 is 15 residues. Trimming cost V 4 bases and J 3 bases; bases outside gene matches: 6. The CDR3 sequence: CATSITGTGDYEQYF. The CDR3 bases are TGTGCCACCAGCATAACCGGGACAGGGGACTACGAGCAGTACTTC.

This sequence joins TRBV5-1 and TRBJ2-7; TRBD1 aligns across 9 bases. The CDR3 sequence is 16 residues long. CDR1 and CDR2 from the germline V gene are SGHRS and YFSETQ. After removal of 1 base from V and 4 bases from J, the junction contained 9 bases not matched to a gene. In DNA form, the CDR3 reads TGCGCCAGCAGCTTGAGTTTGGACAGGGGAGCATACGAGCAGTACTTC. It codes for CASSLSLDRGAYEQYF.

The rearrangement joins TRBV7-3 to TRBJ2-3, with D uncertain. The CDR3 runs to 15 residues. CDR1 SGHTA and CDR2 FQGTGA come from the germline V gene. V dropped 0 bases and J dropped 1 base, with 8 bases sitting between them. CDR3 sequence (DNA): TGTGCCAGCAGCTTAACGGTGGCCCGCACAGATACGCAGTATTTT. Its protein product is CASSLTVARTDTQYF.

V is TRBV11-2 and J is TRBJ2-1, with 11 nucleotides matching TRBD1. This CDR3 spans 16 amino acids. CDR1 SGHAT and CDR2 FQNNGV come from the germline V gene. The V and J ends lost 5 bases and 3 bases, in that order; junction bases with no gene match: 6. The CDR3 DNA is TGTGCCAGCAGCCAAGTTGGGACAGGGGGCTACAATGAGCAGTTCTTC. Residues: CASSQVGTGGYNEQFF.

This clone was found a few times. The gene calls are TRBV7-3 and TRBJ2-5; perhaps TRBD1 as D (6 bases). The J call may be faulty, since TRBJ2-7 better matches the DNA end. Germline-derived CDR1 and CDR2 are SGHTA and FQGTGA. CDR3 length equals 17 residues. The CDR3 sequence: CASSLTGPGAGSYEQYF. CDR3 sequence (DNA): TGTGCCAGCAGCTTAACGGGGCCAGGGGCGGGTTCCTACGAGCAGTACTTC.

The CDR3 loop is CASSITSGGEFF. The CDR3 DNA reads as TGTGCCAGCAGCATCACTAGCGGGGGGGAGTTCTTC. J is TRBJ2-1 and V is TRBV7-2; 13 bases match TRBD2. CDR3 length: 12 residues. Germline loops: CDR1 SGHTA, CDR2 FQGNSA. J was trimmed by 14 bases and V by 5 bases; bases with no gene match: 3.

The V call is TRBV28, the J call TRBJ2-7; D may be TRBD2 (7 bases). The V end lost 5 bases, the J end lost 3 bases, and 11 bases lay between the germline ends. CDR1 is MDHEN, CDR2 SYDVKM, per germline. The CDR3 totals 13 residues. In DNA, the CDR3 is TGTGCCAGCAGTGGGGGGGGCGGCTACGAGCAGTACTTC. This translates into CASSGGGGYEQYF.

The CDR3 is CASSPRGAGDTQYF. CDR3 DNA: TGTGCCAGCAGCCCCCGGGGGGCCGGGGATACGCAGTATTTT. The V and J genes are TRBV7-3 and TRBJ2-3, with D possibly TRBD2 on 7 matching bases. The germline V and J ends were trimmed by 5 bases and 6 bases, with 15 bases remaining between them. The CDR3 runs to 14 residues. CDR1 and CDR2 (germline): SGHTA, FQGTGA. Filled out from reference TRBV7-3 and TRBJ2-3, the complete variable domain reads GAGVSQTPSNKVTEKGKYVELRCDPISGHTALYWYRQSLGQGPEFLIYFQGTGAADDSGLPNDRFFAVRPEGSVSTLKIQRTERGDSAVYLCASSPRGAGDTQYFGPGTRLTVL.

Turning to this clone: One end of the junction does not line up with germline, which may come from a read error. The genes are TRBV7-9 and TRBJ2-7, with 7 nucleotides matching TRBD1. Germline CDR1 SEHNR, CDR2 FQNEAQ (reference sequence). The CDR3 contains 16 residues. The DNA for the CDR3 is TGTGCCCGCAGCTTGTATACGGGACAGTATTCCCACGAGCAGTACTTC. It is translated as CARSLYTGQYSHEQYF.

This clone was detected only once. CDR3 sequence: CASRLAGGGETQYF. In DNA, the CDR3 is TGTGCCAGCAGACTAGCGGGGGGGGGAGAGACCCAGTACTTC. V usage is TRBV6-6 and J usage is TRBJ2-5; 13 bases line up with TRBD2. Per germline, CDR1 MNHNY and CDR2 SVGAGI (reference sequence). The CDR3 is 14 amino acids. The J segment lost 4 bases and the V segment lost 6 bases, leaving 2 bases of the junction unmatched.

In DNA form, the CDR3 reads TGTGCCAGCAGCACCCACGACAAATACTCCTACGAGCAGTACTTC. It specifies CASSTHDKYSYEQYF. The rearrangement uses TRBV9 and TRBJ2-5; the D is unclear. Near its end, the DNA agrees better with TRBJ2-7, so the J call may be wrong. The CDR3 covers 15 residues. Germline V gene lookup returns CDR1 SGDLS and CDR2 YYNGEE.

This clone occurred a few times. The CDR3 DNA reads as TGTGCCAGCAGCCCCCAGGGAGGTGGAGAGACCCAGTACTTC. Translation: CASSPQGGGETQYF. This rearrangement joins TRBV7-8 to TRBJ2-5, with a tentative D call TRBD2 (6 bases). The CDR3 runs to 14 residues. The ends were cut back, 5 bases at V and 4 bases at J, with 14 bases in the middle. Germline CDR1 is SGHVS and CDR2 is FQNEAQ.

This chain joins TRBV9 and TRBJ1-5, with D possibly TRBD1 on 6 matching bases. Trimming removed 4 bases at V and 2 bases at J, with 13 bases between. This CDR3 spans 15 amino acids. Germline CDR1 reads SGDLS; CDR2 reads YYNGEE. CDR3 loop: CASSPSPGGNQPQHF. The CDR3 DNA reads TGTGCCAGCAGCCCTTCCCCAGGGGGCAATCAGCCCCAGCATTTT.

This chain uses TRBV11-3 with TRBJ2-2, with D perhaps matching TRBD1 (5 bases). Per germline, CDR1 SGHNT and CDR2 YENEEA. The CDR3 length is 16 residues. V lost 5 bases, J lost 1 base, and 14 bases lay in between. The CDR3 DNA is TGTGCCAGCAGCCCACTTCTCGGACAGAACACCGGGGAGCTGTTTTTT. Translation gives CASSPLLGQNTGELFF.

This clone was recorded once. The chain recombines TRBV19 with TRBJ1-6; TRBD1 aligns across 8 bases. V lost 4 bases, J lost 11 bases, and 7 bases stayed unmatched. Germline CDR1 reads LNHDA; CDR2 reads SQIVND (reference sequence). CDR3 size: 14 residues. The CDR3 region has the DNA TGTGCCAGTAGTAAAGGACAGGGAGAGACACCCCTCCACTTT. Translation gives CASSKGQGETPLHF.

The CDR3 protein is CASSFPPWEGRVNEQYF. DNA for the CDR3: TGTGCCAGCAGTTTCCCCCCTTGGGAGGGGCGCGTCAACGAGCAGTACTTC. The rearrangement joins TRBV28 to TRBJ2-7, with TRBD2 matching 7 bases. The germline CDR1 and CDR2 sequences are MDHEN and SYDVKM. J was trimmed by 5 bases and V by 3 bases; bases with no gene match: 16. CDR3 size: 17 residues.